These 20 T cell receptor beta chains were all obtained from the same sample, sequenced in a study of shared clonotypes between healthy human individuals. Clones were read by immunoSEQ multiplex PCR, and TCRdb kept only the in-frame ones, dropping some. Among millions of clones listed, less than 95% were seen once. The naive CD8 subset, CD45RO-negative cells positively selected for CCR7, excluded terminally differentiated effector memory CD45RA+ cells. The material sequenced was naive CD8+ T cells sorted from blood. These receptors all come from a man younger than 30 in good health.

This clone occurred a few times. The V gene is TRBV7-9, the J gene TRBJ2-2; weak D call: TRBD1 (5 bases). Trimming pared 7 bases from V and 8 bases from J, leaving 17 bases between. The CDR3 spans 14 residues. Germline CDR1 is SEHNR and CDR2 is FQNEAQ (reference sequence). The CDR3 loop is CASNLQEAEGELFF. DNA of the CDR3: TGTGCCAGCAACCTACAGGAAGCCGAAGGGGAGCTGTTTTTT.

The chain links TRBV6-5 to TRBJ2-7; TRBD1 is a possible D gene (5 bases). CDR3 length equals 14 residues. Germline V lookup: CDR1 MNHEY, CDR2 SVGAGI. V lost 5 bases to trimming and J lost 2 bases, with 13 bases between them. This CDR3 is CASSLSTVTYEQYF. The CDR3 DNA reads TGTGCCAGCAGTCTATCGACAGTAACCTACGAGCAGTACTTC.

The rearrangement joins TRBV27 to TRBJ1-2; a possible D gene is TRBD1 (6 bases). Germline CDR1 and CDR2: MNHEY and SMNVEV (reference sequence). The ends were cut back, 2 bases at V and 4 bases at J, with 14 bases in the middle. The CDR3 has 15 residues. The CDR3 is CASSLRGGGSYGYTF. The CDR3 DNA follows: TGTGCCAGCAGTTTAAGGGGGGGTGGGTCCTATGGCTACACCTTC.

A word on this clone: In the same sample, other DNA sequences code for this CDR3. The V and J genes are TRBV5-6 and TRBJ2-2; 10 positions match TRBD2. The CDR3 consists of 16 residues. Germline CDR1 is SGHDT and CDR2 is YYEEEE. J gave up 3 bases and V 0 bases, and 2 bases lay outside the gene matches. Here the CDR3 reads CASSLELAGDTGELFF. The CDR3 bases are TGTGCCAGCAGCTTGGAGCTAGCGGGGGACACCGGGGAGCTGTTTTTT.

The CDR3 here is CASSTPPWTGNGYTF. The CDR3 nucleotides read TGTGCCAGCAGCACCCCTCCCTGGACAGGGAATGGCTACACCTTC. The V gene is TRBV7-2, the J gene TRBJ1-2; TRBD1 matches at 8 bases. The length of the CDR3 is 15 residues. The germline V gene has CDR1 SGHTA and CDR2 FQGNSA. Trimming at V came to 5 bases and at J to 6 bases, leaving 11 bases not matched to a gene.

CDR3 nucleotides: TGTGCCAGCGGAGCGACAGGGGGTGAAAACACCATATATTTT. Residues: CASGATGGENTIYF. This rearrangement joins TRBV6-6 to TRBJ1-3; 9 positions agree with TRBD1. Trimming took 8 bases from V and 6 from J; bases not matched to a gene: 8. The CDR3 loop spans 14 amino acids. The germline CDR1 and CDR2 sequences are MNHNY and SVGAGI (reference sequence).

V usage is TRBV18 and J usage is TRBJ2-2; no firm D call. V was trimmed by 3 bases and J by 0 bases, leaving 8 bases between them. CDR1 is KGHSH, CDR2 LQKENI, per germline. This CDR3 comprises 15 residues. DNA of the CDR3: TGTGCCAGCTCACCCCGGACGACGAACACCGGGGAGCTGTTTTTT. This codes for CASSPRTTNTGELFF.

V and J are TRBV28 and TRBJ2-4; D could derive from TRBD1 or TRBD2 (6 bases each). Germline CDR1 is MDHEN and CDR2 is SYDVKM. Trimming removed 5 bases at V and 15 bases at J, with 29 bases between. The length of the CDR3 is 16 residues. CDR3 DNA sequence: TGTGCCAGCAGTCCCTCTATGACAGTCGGGGGCCTAGGGGGGTACTTC. Translating gives CASSPSMTVGGLGGYF.

On this clone itself: Within the sample, other DNA sequences also encode this same CDR3. J is TRBJ2-7 and V is TRBV9; D gene uncertain. Germline CDR1 and CDR2: SGDLS and YYNGEE. The V end was cut by 0 bases, the J end by 0 bases, with 7 bases between. The CDR3 has 14 residues. CDR3 in DNA: TGTGCCAGCAGCGTAGGGCAAAGCTCCTACGAGCAGTACTTC. Its protein product is CASSVGQSSYEQYF.

Notes on this clone: Other DNA sequences within the sample encode an identical CDR3. The gene calls are TRBV30 and TRBJ1-5; 7 positions match TRBD1. Trimming took 0 bases from V and 0 from J; bases not matched to a gene: 2. The CDR3 totals 15 residues. Germline V gene sequence: CDR1 GTSNPN, CDR2 SVGIG (reference sequence). The CDR3: CAWSVGTDSNQPQHF. The CDR3 coding sequence is TGTGCCTGGAGTGTAGGGACAGATAGCAATCAGCCCCAGCATTTT.

The chain carries TRBV19 and TRBJ2-1; D is unresolved. V lost 8 bases and J 10 bases, leaving 15 bases between the germline ends. CDR1 is LNHDA and CDR2 is SQIVND in the germline V gene (reference sequence). The CDR3 totals 12 residues. The DNA for the CDR3 is TGTGCCAGTTCTATATTTCTCGGAGAGCAGTTCTTC. Amino acid sequence: CASSIFLGEQFF.

In its sample, this clone was seen once. The chain recombines TRBV9 with TRBJ2-2, with TRBD1 identical over 7 bases. The CDR3 loop spans 15 amino acids. The germline V gene has CDR1 SGDLS and CDR2 YYNGEE. V shed 1 base and J 1 base; nucleotides not matched to a gene: 1. As DNA, the CDR3 is TGTGCCAGCAGCGTACGACAGGGGAACACCGGGGAGCTGTTTTTT. Protein: CASSVRQGNTGELFF.

This clone was seen only a few times. The chain has TRBV19 and TRBJ2-7; possible D gene TRBD1, 6 bases. The V end was cut by 5 bases, the J end by 9 bases, with 14 bases between. Germline CDR1 and CDR2: LNHDA and SQIVND (reference sequence). CDR3 length: 12 amino acids. The CDR3 DNA is TGTGCCAGTAGTGATACAGGGTATGGGCAGTACTTC. Protein sequence: CASSDTGYGQYF.

V and J are TRBV6-5 and TRBJ2-5, with 7 bases identical to TRBD2. Germline CDR1 and CDR2: MNHEY and SVGAGI. Trimming took 2 bases from V and 2 from J; bases not matched to a gene: 5. The CDR3 spans 15 residues. The CDR3 DNA reads TGTGCCAGCAGTTACGGGCTAGCGGAACAAGAGACCCAGTACTTC. Protein: CASSYGLAEQETQYF.

The V and J genes are TRBV18 and TRBJ2-5; 9 positions match TRBD1. Germline V gives CDR1 KGHSH, CDR2 LQKENI. Trimming cost V 0 bases and J 7 bases; bases outside gene matches: 9. This CDR3 has 16 amino acids. Here the CDR3 reads CASSPPFGDRDWTQYF. CDR3 nucleotide sequence: TGTGCCAGCTCACCACCATTCGGGGACAGGGATTGGACCCAGTACTTC.

The chain uses TRBV29-1 and TRBJ1-2, with 7 nucleotides matching TRBD1. Germline trimming cut 3 bases from V and 1 base from J; bases unmatched to any gene: 5. In germline, CDR1 is SQVTM, CDR2 ANQGSEA. The CDR3 is made up of 14 amino acids. The CDR3 protein is CSVEGRQGNYGYTF. The DNA of the CDR3 is TGCAGCGTTGAGGGGAGACAGGGTAACTATGGCTACACCTTC.

As concerns this clone: The same CDR3 also results from other DNA sequences found in this sample. V and J are TRBV6-1 and TRBJ2-7; D might be TRBD1 (6 bases). The CDR3 runs 14 residues. The V end lost 0 bases, the J end lost 4 bases, and 10 bases lay between the germline ends. Germline V gives CDR1 MNHNS, CDR2 SASEGT. The CDR3 spells CASSEAVRGYEQYF. CDR3 nucleotides: TGTGCCAGCAGTGAAGCGGTAAGGGGGTACGAGCAGTACTTC.

This chain connects TRBV5-1 to TRBJ2-1, with D perhaps TRBD2 (5 bases). The CDR3 spans 17 residues. Germline CDR1 SGHRS, CDR2 YFSETQ. V was shortened by 1 base and J by 0 bases, with 14 bases between the two germline ends. The CDR3 DNA reads as TGCGCCAGCAGCTTGTGGGGAGAGGTCGCCTCCTACAATGAGCAGTTCTTC. Protein product: CASSLWGEVASYNEQFF.

This clone was detected a few times. V usage is TRBV6-6 and J usage is TRBJ2-1; D is perhaps TRBD1 or TRBD2 (6 bases each). The germline V gene encodes CDR1 MNHNY and CDR2 SVGAGI (reference sequence). Trimming pared 4 bases from V and 7 bases from J, leaving 20 bases between. This CDR3 spans 16 amino acids. Here the CDR3 reads CASSSLGGPIVNEQFF. CDR3 DNA: TGTGCCAGCAGTTCCCTAGGGGGGCCCATAGTAAATGAGCAGTTCTTC.

This clone has only one observation. Additional DNA sequences in this sample encode the identical CDR3. V gene TRBV4-1 combines with J gene TRBJ1-2; 8 nucleotides agree with TRBD1. CDR1 is MGHRA, CDR2 YSYEKL, per germline. The CDR3 totals 15 residues. After removal of 4 bases from V and 2 bases from J, the junction contained 6 bases not matched to a gene. Written as DNA, the CDR3 is TGCGCCAGCAGCCCCGGACAGGGCTTGAACTATGGCTACACCTTC. Translation: CASSPGQGLNYGYTF.